This TCR beta chain is drawn from a study of CD8 T cells in ankylosing spondylitis. Findings and caveats of the study: For ankylosing spondylitis blood, a TCR beta motif of 7 or 8 highly homologous variants appeared characteristic. Certain motif variants had earlier appeared in reactive arthritis synovial fluid and blood.

The CDR3 is made up of 15 amino acids. The ends lost 2 bases at V and 5 bases at J; junction bases unmatched: 8. CDR1 is MNHEY, CDR2 SVGEGT, per germline. As to this clonotype: Its target is unknown.

MiXCR, run by TCRdb on the 5' RACE reads, gives a single entry per CDR3 protein. The sample gives some 840,000 distinct CDR3 sequences, about an eighth of which show up once; 0.51% is in the top ten. Sequencing used blood, either unsorted or a sorted T cell fraction (not recorded which). This clonotype was sampled from a male donor with ankylosing spondylitis. The chain uses TRBV6-2 or TRBV6-3 and TRBJ2-7, with 8 bases matching TRBD2. The CDR3 sequence: CASSYATSVRHEQYF. In nucleotides, the CDR3 is TGTGCCAGCAGTTACGCGACTAGCGTCCGCCACGAGCAGTACTTC.